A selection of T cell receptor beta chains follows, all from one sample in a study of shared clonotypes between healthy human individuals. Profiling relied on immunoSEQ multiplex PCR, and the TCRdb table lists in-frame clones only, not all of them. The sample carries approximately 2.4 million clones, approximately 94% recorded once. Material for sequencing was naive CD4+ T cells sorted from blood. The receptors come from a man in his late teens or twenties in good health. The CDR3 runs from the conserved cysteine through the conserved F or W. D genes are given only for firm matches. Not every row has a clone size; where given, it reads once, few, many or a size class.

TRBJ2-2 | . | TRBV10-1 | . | CASTGNTGELFF | TGCGCCAGCACAGGAAACACCGGGGAGCTGTTTTTT
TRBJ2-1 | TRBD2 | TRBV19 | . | CASSMLSAGGPNNEQFF | TGTGCCAGTAGTATGCTCTCGGCGGGAGGGCCTAACAATGAGCAGTTCTTC
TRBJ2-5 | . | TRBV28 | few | CASSLGSAPRETQYF | TGTGCCAGCAGTTTGGGGAGTGCCCCTAGGGAGACCCAGTACTTC
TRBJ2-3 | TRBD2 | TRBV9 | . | CASEAGGPGTQYF | TGTGCCAGCGAGGCGGGGGGGCCGGGTACGCAGTATTTT
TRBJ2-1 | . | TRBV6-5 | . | CASSYRRVEGEQFF | TGTGCCAGCAGTTACCGACGGGTTGAGGGTGAGCAGTTCTTC
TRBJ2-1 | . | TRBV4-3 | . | CASGAGGSYNEQFF | TGCGCCAGCGGAGCTGGGGGTTCGTACAATGAGCAGTTCTTC
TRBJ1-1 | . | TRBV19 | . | CASSPEPLAVAFF | TGTGCCAGTAGTCCGGAGCCGTTAGCTGTGGCTTTCTTT
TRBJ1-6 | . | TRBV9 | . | CASSTEGYNSPLHF | TGTGCCAGCAGCACGGAAGGCTATAATTCACCCCTCCACTTT
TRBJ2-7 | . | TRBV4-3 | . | CASSHPLTAQQYF | TGCGCCAGCAGCCACCCCCTGACAGCTCAGCAGTACTTC
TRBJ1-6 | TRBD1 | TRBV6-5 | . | CASTRDRPNSPLHF | TGTGCCAGCACCAGGGACAGACCAAATTCACCCCTCCACTTT
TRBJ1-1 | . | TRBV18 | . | CASSPGANTEAFF | TGTGCCAGCTCACCGGGAGCGAACACTGAAGCTTTCTTT
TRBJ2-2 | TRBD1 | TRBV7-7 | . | CASSPGTGEGELFF | TGTGCTAGCAGCCCCGGGACAGGGGAAGGAGAGCTGTTTTTT
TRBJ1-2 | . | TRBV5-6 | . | CASSLDKASGYTF | TGTGCCAGCAGCTTGGACAAGGCAAGTGGCTACACCTTC
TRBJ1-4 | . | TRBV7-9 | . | CASSFDGFNEKLFF | TGTGCCAGCAGCTTTGACGGGTTCAATGAAAAACTGTTTTTT
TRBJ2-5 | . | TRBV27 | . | CASSTRDLQETQYF | TGTGCCAGCAGTACCCGGGACTTGCAAGAGACCCAGTACTTC
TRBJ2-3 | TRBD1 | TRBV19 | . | CASSIRQGGADTQYF | TGTGCCAGTAGTATAAGACAGGGGGGGGCAGATACGCAGTATTTT
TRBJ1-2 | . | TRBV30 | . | CAWSRDASYGYTF | TGTGCCTGGAGTCGGGACGCTAGCTATGGCTACACCTTC
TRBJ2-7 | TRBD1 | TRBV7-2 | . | CASSLGQGRYEQYF | TGTGCCAGCAGCTTGGGACAGGGCAGGTACGAGCAGTACTTC
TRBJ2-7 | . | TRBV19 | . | CASSIRQGRMYEQYF | TGTGCCAGTAGTATTAGGCAGGGGAGGATGTACGAGCAGTACTTC
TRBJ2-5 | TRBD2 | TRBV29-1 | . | CSVEPVGGSEYETQYF | TGCAGCGTTGAACCGGTGGGGGGGTCGGAGTATGAGACCCAGTACTTC
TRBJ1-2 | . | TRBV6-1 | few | CASSGTLANYGYTF | TGTGCCAGCAGTGGAACTCTAGCTAACTATGGCTACACCTTC
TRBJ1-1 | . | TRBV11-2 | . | CTSSFRSENPNTEAFF | TGTACCAGCAGCTTTCGATCGGAGAACCCGAACACTGAAGCTTTCTTT
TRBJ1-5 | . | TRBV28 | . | CATEGDQPQHF | TGTGCCACCGAGGGGGATCAGCCCCAGCATTTT
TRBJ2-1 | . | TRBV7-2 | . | CASSLTGTNIYNEQFF | TGTGCCAGCAGCTTAACAGGGACTAACATCTACAATGAGCAGTTCTTC
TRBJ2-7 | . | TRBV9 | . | CASSVDGGPYEQYF | TGTGCCAGCAGCGTAGACGGGGGCCCCTACGAGCAGTACTTC
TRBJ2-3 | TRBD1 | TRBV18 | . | CASSPRQGADTQYF | TGTGCCAGCTCACCCCGACAGGGGGCAGATACGCAGTATTTT
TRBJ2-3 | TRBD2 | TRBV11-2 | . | CASSPSGRGRIWGTDTQYF | TGTGCCAGCAGCCCGAGCGGGAGGGGGAGGATTTGGGGCACAGATACGCAGTATTTT
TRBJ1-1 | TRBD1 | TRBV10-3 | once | CATLTGRNTEAFF | TGTGCCACCCTGACAGGGAGGAACACTGAAGCTTTCTTT
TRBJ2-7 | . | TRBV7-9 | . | CASSSPLGEQYF | TGTGCCAGCAGCTCCCCCCTTGGCGAGCAGTACTTC
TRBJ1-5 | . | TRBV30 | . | CAWSPGPNQPQHF | TGTGCCTGGAGTCCTGGGCCCAATCAGCCCCAGCATTTT
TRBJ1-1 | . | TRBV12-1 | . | CASSFAQLGTEAFF | TGTGCCAGCAGCTTTGCGCAGTTAGGCACTGAAGCTTTCTTT
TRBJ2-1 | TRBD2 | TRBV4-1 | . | CASSQDDRGRDEQFF | TGCGCCAGCAGCCAAGATGACCGGGGGAGGGATGAGCAGTTCTTC
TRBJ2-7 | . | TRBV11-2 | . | CASSKEVYEQYF | TGTGCCAGCAGCAAAGAGGTCTACGAGCAGTACTTC
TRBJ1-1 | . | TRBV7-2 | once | CASSLPSGNTEAFF | TGTGCCAGCAGCTTACCTTCCGGGAACACTGAAGCTTTCTTT